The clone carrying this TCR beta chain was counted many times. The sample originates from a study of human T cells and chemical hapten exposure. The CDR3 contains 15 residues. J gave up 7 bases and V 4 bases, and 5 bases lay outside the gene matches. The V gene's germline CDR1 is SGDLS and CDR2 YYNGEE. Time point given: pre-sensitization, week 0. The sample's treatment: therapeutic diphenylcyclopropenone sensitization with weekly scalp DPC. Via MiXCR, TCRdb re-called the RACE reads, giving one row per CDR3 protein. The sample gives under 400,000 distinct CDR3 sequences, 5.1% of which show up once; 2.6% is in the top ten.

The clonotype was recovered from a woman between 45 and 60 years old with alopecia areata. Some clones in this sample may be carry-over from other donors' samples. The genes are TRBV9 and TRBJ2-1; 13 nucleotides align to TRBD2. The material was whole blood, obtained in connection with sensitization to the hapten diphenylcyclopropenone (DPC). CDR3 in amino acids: CASSTSGRAGNEQFF. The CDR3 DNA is TGTGCCAGCAGCACTAGCGGGAGGGCCGGGAATGAGCAGTTCTTC.